This T cell receptor beta chain is from a study of T cells in Graves' hyperthyroidism and ophthalmopathy. Study-wide results and limits: The model foresaw ophthalmopathy a median roughly 6.5 months prior to onset. Blood held most thyroid clonotypes expanded above 0.001 frequency.

About this clonotype itself: Its target is unknown.

Researchers took RNA transcripts and amplified the TCR beta CDR3 regions from them. HTBI primers were employed in a first-round RT-PCR of the TCR CDR3. One entry per CDR3 protein results from TCRdb running MiXCR on the multiplex PCR reads. The repertoire holds under 400,000 distinct CDR3 sequences, with 20% to 25% as singletons. Germline CDR1 is SGHRS and CDR2 is YFSETQ. Trimming took off 0 bases at V and 5 bases at J, with 14 bases between the two ends. This CDR3 contains 15 residues. Patients aged 18 to 65 had newly diagnosed hyperthyroidism lasting under 2 months. Sequenced sample: blood. The chain links TRBV5-1 to TRBJ1-1; D gene ambiguous. The receptor's source is a woman aged 45-59 years with Graves' hyperthyroidism. As DNA, the CDR3 is TGCGCCAGCAGCTTGGTTGCAGGTCAGAGAACTGAAGCTTTCTTT. This encodes CASSLVAGQRTEAFF.